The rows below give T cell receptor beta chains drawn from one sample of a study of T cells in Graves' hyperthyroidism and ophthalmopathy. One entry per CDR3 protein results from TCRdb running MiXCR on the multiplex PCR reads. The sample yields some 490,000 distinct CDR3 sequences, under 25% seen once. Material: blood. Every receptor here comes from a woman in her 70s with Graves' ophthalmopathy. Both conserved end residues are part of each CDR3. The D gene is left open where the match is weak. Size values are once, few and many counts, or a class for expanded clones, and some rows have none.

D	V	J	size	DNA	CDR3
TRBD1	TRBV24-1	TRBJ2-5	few	TGTGCCACCAGTGATTCCGGACAGGGGCAAGAGACCCAGTACTTC	CATSDSGQGQETQYF
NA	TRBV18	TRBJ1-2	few	TGTGCCAGCTCACCAGAAGGAGTCTATGGCTACACCTTC	CASSPEGVYGYTF
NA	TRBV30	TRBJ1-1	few	TGTGCCTGGAAAAGTCTCCTAGAAGCTTTCTTT	CAWKSLLEAFF
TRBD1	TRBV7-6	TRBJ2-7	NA	TGTGCCAGCAGCTTAGGAGGGGGCAGTCGCTACGAGCAGTACTTC	CASSLGGGSRYEQYF
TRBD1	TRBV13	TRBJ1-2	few	TGTGCCAGCTCCGAGGGAGGGGGCATGAACTATGGCTACACCTTC	CASSEGGGMNYGYTF
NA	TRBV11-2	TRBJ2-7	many	TGTGCCAGCAGCTTTCGTGGAAACGAGCAGTACTTC	CASSFRGNEQYF
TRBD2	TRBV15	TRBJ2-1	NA	TGTGCCACCAGGCCTTCGGGCGTAGCGGGAGTAGGGTGGGGGCTAGGCAATGAGCAGTTCTTC	CATRPSGVAGVGWGLGNEQFF
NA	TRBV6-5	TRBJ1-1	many	TGTGCCAGCAGTTACGGGGCACTGCTAATGAACACTGAAGCTTTCTTT	CASSYGALLMNTEAFF
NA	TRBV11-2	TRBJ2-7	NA	TGTGCCAGCAGCTTAGGGAGACAGATGGGCGAGCAGTACTTC	CASSLGRQMGEQYF
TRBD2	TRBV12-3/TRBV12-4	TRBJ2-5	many	TGTGCCAGCACTTTAAGCGGGAGGGGAGAGACCCAGTACTTC	CASTLSGRGETQYF
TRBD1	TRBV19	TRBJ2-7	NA	TGTGCCAGTAGTACCGCCACCGCGGGACAGGGCTCGGACGAGCAGTACTTC	CASSTATAGQGSDEQYF
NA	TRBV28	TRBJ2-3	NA	TGTGCCAGCAGCCCCTCTTACACAGATACGCAGTATTTT	CASSPSYTDTQYF
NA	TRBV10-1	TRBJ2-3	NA	TGCGCCAGCAGTGAGAAAACGGATAACACAGATACGCAGTATTTT	CASSEKTDNTDTQYF
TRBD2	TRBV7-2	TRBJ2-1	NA	TGTGCCAGCAGCTTACGAGGGACTAGCCACTACAATGAGCAGTTCTTC	CASSLRGTSHYNEQFF
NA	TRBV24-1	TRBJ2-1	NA	TGTGCCACCAGTGAGCGTACTAGGTCTGAGCAGTTCTTC	CATSERTRSEQFF
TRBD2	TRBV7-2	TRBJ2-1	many	TGTGCCAGCAGCCGACTAGCGGGAGGCAATGAGCAGTTCTTC	CASSRLAGGNEQFF
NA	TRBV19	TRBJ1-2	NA	TGTGCCAGTAGTATCCCTCCAGAGAACTATGGCTACACCTTC	CASSIPPENYGYTF
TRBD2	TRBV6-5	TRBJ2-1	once	TGTGCCAGCAGTTACTCGGTTTCTAGCGGGAGCTCCTACAATGAGCAGTTCTTC	CASSYSVSSGSSYNEQFF
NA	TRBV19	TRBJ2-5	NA	TGTGCCAGTAGTATAGCGGAGGGTAACCAAGAGACCCAGTACTTC	CASSIAEGNQETQYF
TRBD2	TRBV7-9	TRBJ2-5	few	TGTGCCAGCAGCTCAACTAGCGGAGTAGAAGAGACCCAGTACTTC	CASSSTSGVEETQYF
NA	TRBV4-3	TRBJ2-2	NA	TGCGCCAGCAGCCAAACCGGGCTACGGGGGGAGCTGTTTTTT	CASSQTGLRGELFF
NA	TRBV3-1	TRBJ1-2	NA	TGTGCCAGCAGCCAAGTCACCGCCGTCAACTATGGCTACACCTTC	CASSQVTAVNYGYTF
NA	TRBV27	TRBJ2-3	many	TGTGCCAGCAGCTTACTTGGAGATACGCAGTATTTT	CASSLLGDTQYF
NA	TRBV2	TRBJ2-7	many	TGTGCCAGCAGCCCCGGACTGGGCGAGCAGTACTTC	CASSPGLGEQYF
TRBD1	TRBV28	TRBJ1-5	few	TGTGCCAGCATTCCGGGACAGTCCAATCAGCCCCAGCATTTT	CASIPGQSNQPQHF
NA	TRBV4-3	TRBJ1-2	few	TGCGCCAGCAGCCAGGCGGGAGCGATACTCTACACCTTC	CASSQAGAILYTF
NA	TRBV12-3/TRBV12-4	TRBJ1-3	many	TGTGCCAGCAGCCTCAGAGGGGGGAACACCATATATTTT	CASSLRGGNTIYF
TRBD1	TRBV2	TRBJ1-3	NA	TGTGCCAGCAGTACTGACAGGGTGTCCGGAAACACCATATATTTT	CASSTDRVSGNTIYF
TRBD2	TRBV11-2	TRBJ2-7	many	TGTGCCAGCAGTGTAGCAAGAGGGAGGGCCTACGAGCAGTACTTC	CASSVARGRAYEQYF
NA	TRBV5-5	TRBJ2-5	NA	TGTGCCAGCAGCTTGGCCGGGATCGGAGCAGAGACCCAGTACTTC	CASSLAGIGAETQYF
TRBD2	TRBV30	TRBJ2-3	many	TGTGCCCGGCGGGGGGCGCGTAGAGATACGCAGTATTTT	CARRGARRDTQYF
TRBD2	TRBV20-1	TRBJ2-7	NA	TGCAGTGCTAGAAAGGGACTAGCGGGAGCCGAGCAGTACTTC	CSARKGLAGAEQYF
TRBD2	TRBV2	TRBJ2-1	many	TGTGCCACCAGTATAATAGCGGGATCCGGTGAGCAGTTCTTC	CATSIIAGSGEQFF
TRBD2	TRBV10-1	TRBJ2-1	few	TGCGCCAGCAGTGAGGGGCTAGCGGGGCCCTACAATGAGCAGTTCTTC	CASSEGLAGPYNEQFF
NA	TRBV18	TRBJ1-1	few	TGTGCCAGCTCACCAGGCAGGGAGCTTAGGACTGAAGCTTTCTTT	CASSPGRELRTEAFF
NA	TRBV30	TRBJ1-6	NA	TGTGCCTGGAGTCTAGAGGGTCCGGCCCTCCACTTT	CAWSLEGPALHF
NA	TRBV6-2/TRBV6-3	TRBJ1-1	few	TGTGCCAGCAGTTCCATTTCGGCTTGGGACACTGAAGCTTTCTTT	CASSSISAWDTEAFF
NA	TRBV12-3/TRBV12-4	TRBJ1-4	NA	TGTACCAGCAGTTGGGACGGAACTAATGAAAAACTGTTTTTT	CTSSWDGTNEKLFF
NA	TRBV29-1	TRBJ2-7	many	TGCAGCGTTGGAGCCGGCCCCTACCTTGACGAGCAGTACTTC	CSVGAGPYLDEQYF
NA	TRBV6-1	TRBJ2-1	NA	TGTGCCAGCACCCCGAGAGGGAGCATGGATGAGCAGTTCTTC	CASTPRGSMDEQFF
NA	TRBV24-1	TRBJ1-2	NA	TGTGCCATAGGGCGAGGGAACTATGGCTACACCTTC	CAIGRGNYGYTF
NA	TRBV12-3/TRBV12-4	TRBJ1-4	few	TGTGCCAGCAGTTTCGGGAGGTCATTAGGGGCCGCTAATGAAAAACTGTTTTTT	CASSFGRSLGAANEKLFF
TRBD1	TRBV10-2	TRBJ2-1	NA	TGCGCCAGCAGTGAGCAAGCGAGGACAGGGGACAATGAGCAGTTCTTC	CASSEQARTGDNEQFF
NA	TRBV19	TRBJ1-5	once	TGTGCCAGTAGTGTCTGGGATCAGCCCCAGCATTTT	CASSVWDQPQHF
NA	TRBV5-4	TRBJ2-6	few	TGTGCCAGCAGCTTGGGCCTCTCTGGGGCCAACGTCCTGACTTTC	CASSLGLSGANVLTF
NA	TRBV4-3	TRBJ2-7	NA	TGCGCCAGCAGCCAAGTTGAGGGCGGAGGGTACGAGCAGTACTTC	CASSQVEGGGYEQYF
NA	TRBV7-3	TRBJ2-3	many	TGTGCCAGCAGCGGGACAAGCACAGATACGCAGTATTTT	CASSGTSTDTQYF
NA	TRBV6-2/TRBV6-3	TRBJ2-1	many	TGTGCCAGCAGGGACCCAGGAGGTCGCAATGAGCAGTTCTTC	CASRDPGGRNEQFF
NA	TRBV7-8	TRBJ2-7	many	TGTGCCAGCAGCGATAACTACGAGCAGTACTTC	CASSDNYEQYF
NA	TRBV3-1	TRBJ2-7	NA	TGTGCCAGCAGCCAAGGTCCGATCAGTTTACTAGGGCAGTACTTC	CASSQGPISLLGQYF
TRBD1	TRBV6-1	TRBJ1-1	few	TGTGCCAGCAGTCGGGACAGGGGAATTAACACTGAAGCTTTCTTT	CASSRDRGINTEAFF
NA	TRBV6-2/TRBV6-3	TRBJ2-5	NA	TGTGCCAGCAGTTACTCGATCCGGGTCCAAGAGACCCAGTACTTC	CASSYSIRVQETQYF
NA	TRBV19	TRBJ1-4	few	TGTGCCAGTAGTATCCCCCCCGGGGAAAAACTGTTTTTT	CASSIPPGEKLFF
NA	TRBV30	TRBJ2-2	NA	TGTGCCTGGAGTGTACAGACCACCACCGGGGAGCTGTTTTTT	CAWSVQTTTGELFF
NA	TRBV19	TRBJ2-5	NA	TGTGCCAGTAGTCCCATGGGCCTTCAAGAGACCCAGTACTTC	CASSPMGLQETQYF
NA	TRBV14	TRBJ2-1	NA	TGTGCCAGCAGCCAAGGTTACGTTTACAATGAGCAGTTCTTC	CASSQGYVYNEQFF
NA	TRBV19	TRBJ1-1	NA	TGTGCCAGTAGTATGGGCAGGGTGAACACTGAAGCTTTCTTT	CASSMGRVNTEAFF
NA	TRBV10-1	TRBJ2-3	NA	TGCGCCAGCAGTAACCGGAGGGCGGCTAGCACAGATACGCAGTATTTT	CASSNRRAASTDTQYF
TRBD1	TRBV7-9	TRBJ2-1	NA	TGTGCCAGCAGCTTGGACAGGGGGTTTTACAATGAGCAGTTCTTC	CASSLDRGFYNEQFF
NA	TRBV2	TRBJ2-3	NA	TGTGCCAGCAGTGTTCGCGGGGTAAGCACAGATACGCAGTATTTT	CASSVRGVSTDTQYF